These 5 T cell receptor beta chains share one sample of origin, sequenced in a study of cytomegalovirus exposure and HLA in healthy donors (dated by TCRdb to 2016 to 2017). Library generation was performed with the immunoSEQ multiplex PCR assay. A mixture of 60 forward primers for TCR Vbeta segments and 13 reverse primers for TCR Jbeta segments was used in the multiplex PCR. The immuneACCESS repertoire file appears here via TCRdb, limited to in-frame rearrangements. These files lack a portion of the clones; in checked studies, under half of the deficit traces to unresolved V genes, and the cause of the others is not known. The sample table shows about 190,000 clones, and approximately 81% are seen once. Of the sample, 3% to 4.5% is held by the ten largest clones. Sequencing was carried out using PBMCs. The receptors were sampled from a man aged 45-60 years in good health and CMV-seronegative.

J is TRBJ2-6 and V is TRBV4-3, with D uncertain. Trimming left V 0 bases short and J 0 bases short, with 6 bases between. Germline CDR1 LGHNA, CDR2 YSLEER. The CDR3 has 16 residues. DNA of the CDR3: TGCGCCAGCAGCCAAGACGTCGGCTCTGGGGCCAACGTCCTGACTTTC. It yields the protein CASSQDVGSGANVLTF.

The V and J genes are TRBV7-2 and TRBJ1-5, with 9 bases aligning to TRBD1. The trim removed 5 bases at V and 1 base at J, leaving 3 bases unmatched. Germline CDR1 and CDR2: SGHTA and FQGNSA. This CDR3 contains 15 residues. This CDR3 is CASSTGQGSNQPQHF. The CDR3 DNA sequence: TGTGCCAGCAGCACCGGACAGGGGAGCAATCAGCCCCAGCATTTT.

The genes are TRBV25-1 and TRBJ1-1; possible D gene TRBD1, 5 bases. V was cut by 5 bases and J by 4 bases, with 14 bases left in between. Germline CDR1 MGHDK, CDR2 SYGVNS. This CDR3 has 14 amino acids. The CDR3 sequence is CASSSRRGGTEAFF. CDR3 coding DNA: TGTGCCAGCAGTTCCCGGCGGGGGGGCACTGAAGCTTTCTTT.

This chain links TRBV27 with TRBJ2-2; D possibly corresponds to TRBD1 (5 bases). Germline V CDR1 and CDR2: MNHEY, SMNVEV (reference sequence). The CDR3 consists of 15 residues. V was trimmed by 4 bases and J by 0 bases, leaving 9 bases between them. The CDR3 DNA follows: TGTGCCAGCAGTTGGGGCCTCGCGAACACCGGGGAGCTGTTTTTT. Protein sequence: CASSWGLANTGELFF.

The table lists this clone with a count of one. This sequence joins TRBV5-4 and TRBJ1-4; perhaps TRBD1 as D (6 bases). There are 15 residues in the CDR3. CDR1 is SGHNT, CDR2 YYREEE, per germline (reference sequence). The V and J ends lost 4 bases and 0 bases respectively, with 10 bases between them. The CDR3 DNA is TGTGCCAGCAGCCAGAGACAGGCAACTAATGAAAAACTGTTTTTT. Translating gives CASSQRQATNEKLFF.